The clone carrying this TCR beta chain turned up a few times. The data derive from a study of T-cell memory formation after mild COVID-19. Germline V gene data show CDR1 as SGDLS and CDR2 as YYNGEE. There are 14 residues in the CDR3. Trimming shortened V by 3 bases and J by 4 bases, and 10 bases separated the two germline ends. TCRdb processed the 5' RACE reads anew with MiXCR; each CDR3 protein has one entry. The data contain roughly 250,000 distinct CDR3 sequences, over 15% of them singletons. The receptor comes from a man aged 18-30 years who had mild COVID-19 (a few samples of this study predate the infection). Cell type and time point are not known. V and J are TRBV9 and TRBJ1-4; possible D gene TRBD1, 5 bases. Source material: PBMCs or a T cell subset sorted from them (not recorded which). The CDR3 sequence: CASSAWDGNEKLFF. The CDR3 DNA follows: TGTGCCAGCAGCGCCTGGGACGGTAATGAAAAACTGTTTTTT.